The source of this TCR beta chain is a study of T cell clones after liver transplantation. Study context: Samples came from ITN030ST, which attempted immunosuppression withdrawal within 2 years of liver transplantation. Timepoints were pre-transplant, pre-withdrawal, and after withdrawal was completed or failed.

Germline assignment: CDR1 SGHRS and CDR2 YFSETQ. J lost 7 bases, V lost 5 bases, and 9 bases had no gene match. This CDR3 contains 14 residues. Study-level points and caveats: Graft donor-reactive T cells may have migrated into the graft rather than being deleted.

Details on this clone: What it binds is unknown.

Sequencing was performed with immunoSEQ multiplex PCR; in TCRdb, only in-frame clones are kept and a portion is missing. The top ten hold approximately 10% of the sample, which has under 60,000 clones, over 60% seen once. The gene calls are TRBV5-1 and TRBJ1-1, with 9 bases identical to TRBD1. The source of this sequence is a human patient who received a liver transplant. Some T cells may be transferred from the graft donor. The sequences come from CD4+ T cells from blood, collected at the 22-month timepoint. The CDR3 DNA reads as TGCGCCAGCAGAAGGGACAGGGATTATGATGAAGCTTTCTTT. It encodes CASRRDRDYDEAFF.